This TCR beta chain was found in a study of graft-versus-host responses after intestinal transplantation. Data came from immunoSEQ multiplex PCR; TCRdb stores just in-frame clones and leaves some out. The table shows 35,000 to 45,000 clones, with approximately 89% occurring only once. Specimen: PBMCs, collected around 280 days after transplant. The receptor was isolated from a human patient who received an intestinal transplant, so some T cells may come from the graft donor.

CDR3 residues: CASSDQRDSTEAFF. The CDR3 DNA follows: TGTGCCAGCAGCGATCAGCGGGACAGCACTGAAGCTTTCTTT. The V gene is TRBV6-1, the J gene TRBJ1-1; 7 bases match TRBD1. Germline loops: CDR1 MNHNS, CDR2 SASEGT. The CDR3 has 14 residues. V lost 6 bases and J lost 4; bases outside the gene matches: 8.